Below are 12 T cell receptor beta chains sequenced from a single sample in a study of T cell responses to AZD1222 COVID-19 vaccine (dated by TCRdb to the early 2020s). The library was built by means of the immunoSEQ multiplex PCR assay. This is the immuneACCESS table as TCRdb keeps it, with only in-frame sequences that have V and J called. A part of the clones is gone; compared with another copy, unresolved V genes explain less than half, and the rest is unexplained. The sample data list 75,000 to 100,000 clones, and about 89% of these were observed just once. Under 8.5% of the sample rests with the top ten. Interpreted using the paper, the time point label stands for: baseline before first vaccination. Material: peripheral blood, obtained on day 0 of AZD1222 vaccination. The receptors were gathered from an adult in good health.

The chain links TRBV18 to TRBJ2-1, with unresolved D. V was shortened by 1 base and J by 7 bases, with 14 bases between the two germline ends. CDR1 and CDR2 from the germline V gene are KGHSH and LQKENI. CDR3 length equals 15 residues. The CDR3 region has the DNA TGTGCCAGCTCACCACTAGTCCTTTTCCCAAATGAGCAGTTCTTC. This translates into CASSPLVLFPNEQFF.

V gene TRBV5-1 combines with J gene TRBJ1-1, with unresolved D. CDR1 SGHRS and CDR2 YFSETQ come from the germline V gene. The CDR3 contains 15 residues. V was cut by 2 bases and J by 0 bases, with 11 bases left in between. The DNA of the CDR3 is TGCGCCAGCAGCTTCGATGGGGATATGAACACTGAAGCTTTCTTT. Its translation is CASSFDGDMNTEAFF.

The chain recombines TRBV7-9 with TRBJ1-2; 7 positions agree with TRBD1. Germline assignment: CDR1 SEHNR and CDR2 FQNEAQ (reference sequence). The CDR3 is made up of 16 amino acids. The J segment lost 4 bases and the V segment lost 2 bases, leaving 10 bases of the junction unmatched. DNA for the CDR3: TGTGCCAGCAGCTTATATCGAGGGGGCGCTGGCTATGGCTACACCTTC. It codes for CASSLYRGGAGYGYTF.

The genes are TRBV30 and TRBJ2-5; D ambiguous. Looked up from germline, CDR1 is GTSNPN and CDR2 is SVGIG (reference sequence). Trimming removed 0 bases at V and 2 bases at J, with 4 bases between. CDR3 length: 12 amino acids. As DNA, the CDR3 is TGTGCCTGGAGTGTGGATCAAGAGACCCAGTACTTC. Translated, it gives CAWSVDQETQYF.

The chain couples TRBV5-4 to TRBJ1-1; a possible D gene is TRBD1 (6 bases). This CDR3 comprises 14 residues. V shed 2 bases and J shed 5 bases, with 13 bases lying between them. The germline V gene has CDR1 SGHNT and CDR2 YYREEE (reference sequence). Here the CDR3 DNA reads TGTGCCAGCAGCTTACAGGGTAGGAGGACTGAAGCTTTCTTT. Translation: CASSLQGRRTEAFF.

The chain combines TRBV12-3 or TRBV12-4 with TRBJ1-6; no clear D gene. Trimming removed 4 bases from V and 13 bases from J, with 14 bases in between. The CDR3 length is 13 residues. DNA of the CDR3: TGTGCCAGCAGTTGGAGCCCTTCCGACCCCCTCCACTTT. Translated, it gives CASSWSPSDPLHF.

The CDR3 sequence: CSASRYSGANVLTF. Written as DNA, the CDR3 is TGCAGTGCTAGTCGGTACTCTGGGGCCAACGTCCTGACTTTC. V usage is TRBV20-1 and J usage is TRBJ2-6; unclear D gene. Germline CDR1 is DFQATT and CDR2 is SNEGSKA (reference sequence). Trimming took 3 bases from V and 0 from J, leaving 6 bases between them. This CDR3 has 14 residues.

The chain employs TRBV24-1 and TRBJ2-1, with 7 bases that match TRBD1. In germline, CDR1 is KGHDR, CDR2 SFDVKD. The CDR3 loop spans 13 amino acids. V was pared by 4 bases and J by 7 bases, with 3 bases of the junction left unmatched. CDR3 DNA sequence: TGTGCCACCAGTGACCCCAGGGGGAATGAGCAGTTCTTC. This gives the protein CATSDPRGNEQFF.

The chain is built from TRBV7-2 and TRBJ2-7; D is unresolved. Trimming shortened V by 1 base and J by 2 bases, and 12 bases separated the two germline ends. In germline, CDR1 is SGHTA, CDR2 FQGNSA. CDR3 length: 15 residues. The CDR3 DNA reads TGTGCCAGCAGCTTAGTGGCGGTGTTACCCTACGAGCAGTACTTC. Encoded protein: CASSLVAVLPYEQYF.

The chain recombines TRBV5-1 with TRBJ1-2, with D possibly matching TRBD1 (6 bases). Per germline, CDR1 SGHRS and CDR2 YFSETQ. V was pared by 4 bases and J by 6 bases, with 16 bases between. The CDR3 length is 14 residues. The CDR3 coding sequence is TGCGCCAGCAGCCTAAGCGGACAGTCGGATGGCTACACCTTC. Translating gives CASSLSGQSDGYTF.

The chain couples TRBV3-1 (or the pseudogene TRBV3-2) to TRBJ2-7, with D maybe TRBD2 (5 bases). V gave up 4 bases and J gave up 2 bases, with 12 bases separating them. Germline-derived CDR1 and CDR2 are LGHDT and YNNKEL (reference sequence). This CDR3 comprises 14 residues. The CDR3 loop reads CASSRSGEAYEQYF. CDR3 nucleotide sequence: TGTGCCAGCAGCCGTTCCGGGGAAGCCTACGAGCAGTACTTC.

The rearrangement joins TRBV28 to TRBJ2-7, with TRBD2 matching over 14 bases. Germline CDR1 MDHEN, CDR2 SYDVKM. The trim removed 5 bases at V and 3 bases at J, leaving 6 bases unmatched. CDR3 size: 16 residues. CDR3 amino acids: CASSNRGTSGGYEQYF. CDR3 nucleotides: TGTGCCAGCAGTAACCGAGGGACTAGCGGGGGCTACGAGCAGTACTTC.